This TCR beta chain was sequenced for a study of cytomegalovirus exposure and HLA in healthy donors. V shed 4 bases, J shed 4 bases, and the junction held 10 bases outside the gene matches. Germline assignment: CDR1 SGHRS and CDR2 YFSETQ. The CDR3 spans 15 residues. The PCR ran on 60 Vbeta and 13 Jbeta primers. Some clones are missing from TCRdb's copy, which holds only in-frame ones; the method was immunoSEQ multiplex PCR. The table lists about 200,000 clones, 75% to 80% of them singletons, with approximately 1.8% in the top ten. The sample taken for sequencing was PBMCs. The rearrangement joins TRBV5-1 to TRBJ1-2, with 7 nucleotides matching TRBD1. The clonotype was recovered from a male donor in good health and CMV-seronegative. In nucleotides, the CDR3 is TGCGCCAGCAGCGGGACAGCTCAGAAGAGCTATGGCTACACCTTC. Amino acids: CASSGTAQKSYGYTF.